The rows below give T cell receptor beta chains drawn from one sample of a study of post-analysis software for immune sequencing data. From the PCR reads, TCRdb called clonotypes with MiXCR, one entry per CDR3 protein. The sample includes around 200,000 distinct CDR3 sequences, approximately 30% of them seen just once. Sequenced sample: blood. These receptors were collected from a girl under 18 with multiple sclerosis. Both conserved end residues are part of each CDR3. A D gene is named only where the DNA matches it firmly. Rows may omit the clone size; those that give it use once, few, many or a size class.

J	V	size	D	CDR3	DNA
TRBJ1-4	TRBV5-1	few	-	CASSFSGARAEKLFF	TGCGCCAGCAGCTTTTCAGGGGCACGAGCTGAAAAACTGTTTTTT
TRBJ2-7	TRBV12-3/TRBV12-4	many	-	CASSPWGKLTYEQYF	TGTGCCAGCAGTCCCTGGGGGAAGTTGACCTACGAGCAGTACTTC
TRBJ2-7	TRBV11-2	few	-	CASSLAGGGPYYEQYF	TGTGCCAGCAGCTTAGCTGGCGGAGGTCCCTACTACGAGCAGTACTTC
TRBJ1-1	TRBV3-1	few	TRBD1	CASSKDRDGTEAFF	TGTGCCAGCAGCAAAGACAGGGATGGGACTGAAGCTTTCTTT
TRBJ2-1	TRBV6-2/TRBV6-3	-	-	CASSYVGPGGEQFF	TGTGCCAGCAGTTACGTGGGCCCCGGAGGTGAGCAGTTCTTC
TRBJ1-6	TRBV5-1	-	-	CASSFNREDSPLHF	TGCGCCAGCAGCTTTAACAGGGAAGACTCACCCCTCCACTTT
TRBJ1-5	TRBV12-3/TRBV12-4	many	TRBD1	CASRGTGAQPQHF	TGTGCCAGCAGGGGGACAGGAGCACAGCCCCAGCATTTT
TRBJ2-1	TRBV4-1	many	-	CASSRGQVDEQFF	TGCGCCAGCAGTCGGGGGCAGGTCGATGAGCAGTTCTTC
TRBJ2-1	TRBV28	few	TRBD1	CASRQTGSVNEQFF	TGTGCCAGCAGACAGACAGGGAGCGTTAATGAGCAGTTCTTC
TRBJ1-5	TRBV2	few	-	CASGPSINRPQHF	TGTGCCAGCGGACCGTCGATTAATCGGCCCCAGCATTTT
TRBJ2-3	TRBV6-6	many	-	CASSYWDAGNTDTQYF	TGTGCCAGCAGTTACTGGGACGCGGGGAACACAGATACGCAGTATTTT
TRBJ2-3	TRBV20-1	-	TRBD2	CSASLWTSGFTDTQYF	TGCAGTGCTAGCCTTTGGACTAGCGGTTTCACAGATACGCAGTATTTT
TRBJ2-1	TRBV18	many	-	CASSPPVRTDYNEQFF	TGTGCCAGCTCACCCCCGGTTCGGACAGACTACAATGAGCAGTTCTTC
TRBJ1-1	TRBV5-1	few	-	CASSFEGRGTEAFF	TGCGCCAGCAGCTTCGAAGGGAGGGGAACTGAAGCTTTCTTT
TRBJ2-3	TRBV24-1	-	-	CATSRPGIADTQYF	TGTGCCACCAGCCGTCCGGGGATCGCAGATACGCAGTATTTT
TRBJ2-7	TRBV28	few	-	CASSLGGRGGQYF	TGTGCCAGCAGTTTGGGAGGCCGGGGAGGGCAGTACTTC
TRBJ2-4	TRBV20-1	many	-	CSAIQSPAKNIQYF	TGCAGTGCTATCCAGAGTCCAGCCAAAAACATTCAGTACTTC
TRBJ2-5	TRBV7-9	-	-	CASSLNRAYVRGTQYF	TGTGCCAGCAGCTTAAACAGGGCCTACGTTCGGGGGACCCAGTACTTC
TRBJ2-7	TRBV3-1	many	TRBD1	CASSQDQGAFRQYF	TGTGCCAGCAGCCAAGACCAGGGGGCCTTTCGGCAGTACTTC
TRBJ2-3	TRBV15	few	TRBD2	CATSRQREPTDTQYF	TGTGCCACCAGCCGCCAGCGGGAGCCAACAGATACGCAGTATTTT
TRBJ2-3	TRBV19	-	-	CASSPSYITDTQYF	TGTGCCAGTAGCCCTAGCTACATTACAGATACGCAGTATTTT
TRBJ2-3	TRBV2	few	-	CASSEARKPLGTDTQYF	TGTGCCAGCAGTGAAGCGAGAAAACCTTTGGGCACAGATACGCAGTATTTT
TRBJ2-5	TRBV7-9	few	TRBD1	CASSFPDRDQETQYF	TGTGCCAGCAGCTTCCCGGACAGGGACCAAGAGACCCAGTACTTC
TRBJ2-7	TRBV30	-	-	CAWSKRGSYEQYF	TGTGCCTGGAGTAAAAGGGGATCCTACGAGCAGTACTTC
TRBJ2-5	TRBV15	many	-	CATSRALGDTETQYF	TGTGCCACCAGCAGAGCCCTAGGGGATACGGAGACCCAGTACTTC
TRBJ1-1	TRBV4-2	few	-	CASSPSEAANTEAFF	TGTGCCAGCAGCCCTTCAGAGGCAGCGAACACTGAAGCTTTCTTT
TRBJ2-7	TRBV15	many	TRBD1	CATADNRGQSYEQYF	TGTGCCACCGCAGATAACAGGGGCCAATCCTACGAGCAGTACTTC
TRBJ2-1	TRBV2	-	TRBD1	CASRVTGGRYNEQFF	TGTGCCAGCAGGGTCACAGGGGGCCGGTACAATGAGCAGTTCTTC
TRBJ2-1	TRBV7-9	many	-	CASSLVAPLAGNEQFF	TGTGCCAGCAGCTTAGTTGCCCCACTAGCCGGCAATGAGCAGTTCTTC
TRBJ1-5	TRBV12-3/TRBV12-4	many	TRBD1	CASSPRQGEGQPQHF	TGTGCCAGCAGTCCCAGACAGGGGGAAGGTCAGCCCCAGCATTTT
TRBJ2-1	TRBV20-1	-	-	CSATDNEQFF	TGCAGTGCCACAGACAATGAGCAGTTCTTC
TRBJ1-6	TRBV5-6	-	-	CASSLQGGGLGPGSPPHF	TGTGCCAGCAGCTTGCAGGGCGGAGGATTGGGGCCCGGCTCACCCCCCCACTTT
TRBJ1-2	TRBV4-1	many	-	CASSQDRRQGLRGYTF	TGCGCCAGCAGCCAAGATCGGCGGCAGGGTTTGCGGGGCTACACCTTC
TRBJ2-1	TRBV28	many	TRBD1	CASSSMTGSSYNEQFF	TGTGCCAGCAGCTCTATGACAGGGAGCTCCTACAATGAGCAGTTCTTC
TRBJ2-7	TRBV7-3	few	-	CASSLRAGIPYNEQYF	TGTGCCAGCAGCTTAAGGGCGGGGATTCCCTACAATGAGCAGTACTTC
TRBJ2-7	TRBV28	few	-	CASTERRGEQYF	TGTGCCAGCACCGAACGCAGAGGGGAGCAGTACTTC
TRBJ2-1	TRBV18	-	TRBD2	CASSPGLAGVGWNGQFF	TGTGCCAGCTCACCTGGACTAGCGGGAGTCGGATGGAATGGGCAGTTCTTC
TRBJ1-1	TRBV6-2/TRBV6-3	few	TRBD1	CASRGGAGDTEAFF	TGTGCCAGCAGAGGGGGCGCCGGGGACACTGAAGCTTTCTTT
TRBJ2-3	TRBV5-1	many	-	CASSLSLGTDTQYF	TGCGCCAGCAGCTTAAGTCTTGGTACAGATACGCAGTATTTT
TRBJ2-2	TRBV27	-	-	CASSFFASYTGELFF	TGTGCCAGCAGTTTCTTTGCTAGCTACACCGGGGAGCTGTTTTTT
TRBJ2-5	TRBV3-1	-	TRBD2	CASSPRLAGVEEAQYF	TGTGCCAGCAGCCCCCGACTAGCGGGAGTTGAAGAGGCCCAGTACTTC
TRBJ1-5	TRBV30	-	TRBD1	CAWSGQGRWPQHF	TGTGCCTGGTCGGGACAGGGAAGATGGCCCCAGCATTTT
TRBJ1-2	TRBV5-1	-	TRBD1	CASSLEGQGAWGYTF	TGCGCCAGCAGCTTGGAGGGACAGGGGGCGTGGGGCTACACCTTC
TRBJ1-1	TRBV28	few	-	CASSPPGEVTEAFF	TGTGCCAGCAGTCCTCCAGGGGAGGTGACTGAAGCTTTCTTT
TRBJ2-1	TRBV29-1	-	-	CSIDKISNEQFF	TGCAGCATTGATAAAATAAGTAATGAGCAGTTCTTC
TRBJ2-7	TRBV27	-	-	CASTQGLSYEQYF	TGTGCCAGCACCCAAGGTCTCTCCTACGAGCAGTACTTC
TRBJ2-5	TRBV28	many	-	CASRRETQYF	TGTGCCAGCAGGAGAGAGACCCAGTACTTC
TRBJ1-2	TRBV5-6	few	TRBD1	CASSSPGQGNYGYTF	TGTGCCAGCAGCTCGCCGGGACAGGGAAACTATGGCTACACCTTC
TRBJ2-7	TRBV20-1	-	TRBD1	CSARRQGIPYEQYF	TGCAGTGCTAGGAGACAGGGGATCCCCTACGAGCAGTACTTC
TRBJ2-7	TRBV9	few	-	CASSVVSVGPREQYF	TGTGCCAGCAGCGTAGTCAGCGTTGGCCCCCGCGAGCAGTACTTC
TRBJ1-1	TRBV7-9	-	-	CASSSTRNTEAFF	TGTGCCAGCAGCTCAACGCGGAACACTGAAGCTTTCTTT
TRBJ1-1	TRBV12-3/TRBV12-4	-	-	CASRWGTEAFF	TGTGCCAGCAGGTGGGGGACTGAAGCTTTCTTT
TRBJ1-4	TRBV3-1	few	TRBD1	CASSQEGQSQNEKLFF	TGTGCCAGCAGCCAAGAGGGACAGTCCCAGAATGAAAAACTGTTTTTT